These 24 T cell receptor beta chains came from one sample sequenced in a study of T cells in Graves' hyperthyroidism and ophthalmopathy. Template material for amplifying TCR beta CDR3 regions consisted of RNA transcripts. HTBI primers were the set used in a first-round RT-PCR of the TCR CDR3. From the multiplex PCR reads, TCRdb called clonotypes with MiXCR, one entry per CDR3 protein. This table holds about 500,000 distinct CDR3 sequences, 15% to 20% found once. The sample consisted of blood. These receptors all come from a woman younger than 45 with Graves' ophthalmopathy.

The chain links TRBV11-2 to TRBJ2-1, with 7 bases aligning to TRBD2. CDR1 and CDR2 from the germline V gene are SGHAT and FQNNGV. The CDR3 contains 15 residues. V lost 1 base and J lost 4; bases outside the gene matches: 4. DNA of the CDR3: TGTGCCAGCAGCTTAGTAGTTAGCGGGTACAATGAGCAGTTCTTC. It codes for CASSLVVSGYNEQFF.

This clonotype has a count of ten or more. This chain uses TRBV20-1 with TRBJ1-6; TRBD1 agrees at 7 bases. The trim removed 3 bases at V and 6 bases at J, leaving 2 bases unmatched. Germline CDR1 and CDR2: DFQATT and SNEGSKA (reference sequence). The CDR3 is 13 amino acids. The CDR3 DNA sequence: TGCAGTGCTAGCCGGGACAGTAATTCACCCCTCCACTTT. Amino acid sequence: CSASRDSNSPLHF.

CDR3 sequence: CASSQLKSSGLAVQETQYF. The CDR3 DNA reads as TGCGCCAGCAGCCAATTAAAATCGTCGGGACTAGCGGTTCAAGAGACCCAGTACTTC. V is TRBV4-3 and J is TRBJ2-5; 11 positions agree with TRBD2. The germline CDR1 and CDR2 sequences are LGHNA and YSLEER. V dropped 2 bases and J dropped 2; count of bases not matched to a gene: 13. CDR3 length equals 19 residues.

This sequence joins TRBV25-1 and TRBJ1-6; TRBD1 aligns across 7 bases. The CDR3 extends over 14 amino acids. The trim removed 6 bases at V and 10 bases at J, leaving 9 bases unmatched. Per germline, CDR1 MGHDK and CDR2 SYGVNS. The CDR3 here is CASSELIGGSPLHF. Written as DNA, the CDR3 is TGTGCCAGCAGCGAACTGATAGGGGGCTCACCCCTCCACTTT.

This clonotype occurred many times. The V gene is TRBV20-1, the J gene TRBJ1-5; TRBD1 matches 8 bases. The CDR3 is 15 amino acids. Germline CDR1 DFQATT, CDR2 SNEGSKA (reference sequence). V lost 2 bases, J lost 4 bases, and 7 bases stayed unmatched. The CDR3 loop reads CSARQGTGLNQPQHF. The CDR3 DNA reads TGCAGTGCTAGACAAGGGACAGGCCTAAATCAGCCCCAGCATTTT.

Notes on this clonotype: Germline is not matched at one junction end, which may reflect a read error. The chain is built from TRBV9 and TRBJ2-6; D is possibly TRBD1 or TRBD2 (5 bases each). The CDR3 totals 17 residues. CDR1 is SGDLS, CDR2 YYNGEE, per germline. The CDR3 bases are TGTGCCAGCAGCGATCTCGGACCTTTTAGAGGGGCCAACGTTCTGACTTTC. Residues: CASSDLGPFRGANVLTF.

A few counts support this clonotype. The chain carries TRBV28 and TRBJ1-5; 7 positions agree with TRBD1. With 5 bases clipped from V and 0 bases from J, the junction kept 13 bases outside the gene matches. This CDR3 is 18 amino acids long. Germline V CDR1 and CDR2: MDHEN, SYDVKM. The CDR3 DNA reads TGTGCCAGCAGTCAAACAGGGGCCAATTTGTATAGCAATCAGCCCCAGCATTTT. It translates to CASSQTGANLYSNQPQHF.

This clonotype was counted many times. This rearrangement joins TRBV5-6 to TRBJ2-5; D gene ambiguous. The CDR3 is 12 amino acids. Germline V gene data show CDR1 as SGHDT and CDR2 as YYEEEE. Between the trimmed V and J ends, which lost 0 bases and 3 bases, there was a span of 3 bases. Here the CDR3 DNA reads TGTGCCAGCAGCTTGGATGAAGAGACCCAGTACTTC. Translating it yields CASSLDEETQYF.

A word on this clonotype: Germline is not matched at one junction end, which may reflect a read error. The CDR3 sequence: CAGSYIGRAGFTDTQYF. For the CDR3, the DNA is TGTGCCGGCAGTTATATCGGGAGGGCCGGTTTCACAGATACGCAGTATTTT. This chain connects TRBV27 to TRBJ2-3; 8 nucleotides align to TRBD2. CDR1 and CDR2 (germline): MNHEY, SMNVEV (reference sequence). CDR3 length equals 17 residues.

The chain combines TRBV2 with TRBJ2-1; D gene uncertain. Germline V gene lookup returns CDR1 SNHLY and CDR2 FYNNEI. Trimming cost V 5 bases and J 4 bases, with 15 bases left between them. This CDR3 has 15 residues. The CDR3 loop is CASSLNPPKYNEQFF. The DNA for the CDR3 is TGTGCCAGCAGTTTAAACCCCCCCAAATACAATGAGCAGTTCTTC.

In its sample, this clonotype was seen many times. V and J are TRBV7-2 and TRBJ2-1; TRBD2 might be the D (6 bases). CDR1 is SGHTA and CDR2 is FQGNSA in the germline V gene. Between the trimmed V and J ends, which lost 4 bases and 7 bases, there was a span of 20 bases. This CDR3 comprises 16 residues. Here the CDR3 DNA reads TGTGCCAGCAGCTCCTACCCTCAGGTGGCGGGGAATGAGCAGTTCTTC. It yields the protein CASSSYPQVAGNEQFF.

Only a few counts were recorded for this clonotype. V is TRBV6-2 or TRBV6-3 and J is TRBJ2-1; TRBD2 matches at 7 bases. With 8 bases clipped from V and 7 bases from J, the junction kept 8 bases outside the gene matches. The germline gives CDR1 MNHEY, CDR2 SVGEGT. The CDR3 has 13 amino acids. This CDR3 reads CASGFSGLNEQFF. The CDR3 DNA follows: TGTGCCAGCGGTTTTAGCGGGTTGAATGAGCAGTTCTTC.

This clonotype was picked up many times. The chain has TRBV6-5 and TRBJ2-5; D is uncertain. The CDR3 extends over 14 amino acids. The germline V and J ends were trimmed by 0 bases and 5 bases, with 10 bases remaining between them. The germline CDR1 and CDR2 sequences are MNHEY and SVGAGI. The CDR3 nucleotides read TGTGCCAGCAGTTACTCGCAGCTAACCGAGACCCAGTACTTC. It is translated as CASSYSQLTETQYF.

The chain carries TRBV5-1 and TRBJ2-3; maybe TRBD2 (5 bases). The ends were cut back, 1 base at V and 5 bases at J, with 8 bases in the middle. The CDR3 has 13 amino acids. Germline lookup yields CDR1 SGHRS and CDR2 YFSETQ. CDR3 bases: TGCGCCAGCAGCTTGAGGGAGAGAGATACGCAGTATTTT. It codes for CASSLRERDTQYF.

In this sample, this clonotype turned up many times. Compared with germline, one end of the junction differs, possibly owing to a read error. The V gene is TRBV6-6, the J gene TRBJ2-1, with 12 bases aligning to TRBD2. The CDR3 is 16 amino acids. From germline, CDR1 is MNHNY and CDR2 SVGAGI (reference sequence). CDR3 bases: TGTGCCAGCACTTACTCCCTAGCGGGAGGGCCGTATGAGCAGTTCTTC. This codes for CASTYSLAGGPYEQFF.

This clonotype turned up a few times. The chain carries TRBV11-2 and TRBJ2-1; 7 bases are a match to TRBD2. Germline V gene lookup returns CDR1 SGHAT and CDR2 FQNNGV. The CDR3 extends over 15 amino acids. After removal of 3 bases from V and 3 bases from J, the junction contained 5 bases not matched to a gene. The CDR3 protein is CASSFGGSIYNEQFF. The CDR3 coding sequence is TGTGCCAGCAGCTTTGGCGGGAGTATCTACAATGAGCAGTTCTTC.

This clonotype was seen only a few times. The chain combines TRBV6-1 with TRBJ2-3, with D maybe TRBD1 (6 bases). CDR3 length: 15 residues. V gave up 5 bases and J gave up 5 bases, with 17 bases separating them. CDR1 and CDR2 (germline): MNHNS, SASEGT. The CDR3 here is CASSSQGYGIDTQYF. In DNA form, the CDR3 reads TGTGCCAGCAGTTCACAGGGATATGGGATAGATACGCAGTATTTT.

The chain couples TRBV4-3 to TRBJ1-1, with D possibly matching TRBD1 (5 bases). This CDR3 contains 15 residues. Germline V lookup: CDR1 LGHNA, CDR2 YSLEER. The germline V and J ends were trimmed by 2 bases and 4 bases, with 14 bases remaining between them. CDR3 loop: CASSQYQGSITEAFF. The CDR3 DNA follows: TGCGCCAGCAGCCAATATCAGGGTTCGATCACTGAAGCTTTCTTT.

This clonotype was detected many times. The genes are TRBV7-8 and TRBJ2-3; TRBD2 might be the D (6 bases). The CDR3 has 16 amino acids. Deletions cut 6 bases from V and 6 bases from J, with 22 bases between. Germline CDR1 SGHVS, CDR2 FQNEAQ. Here the CDR3 DNA reads TGTGCCAGCAGTCCTGGCGGCGGGACGTTAATGGATACGCAGTATTTT. This translates into CASSPGGGTLMDTQYF.

This clonotype was counted a few times. A read error may explain this, as a much larger clone is one base away. The V and J genes are TRBV2 and TRBJ2-1; D call uncertain. CDR1 SNHLY and CDR2 FYNNEI come from the germline V gene. CDR3 size: 12 residues. Deletions cut 5 bases from V and 10 bases from J, with 12 bases between. For the CDR3, the DNA is TGTGCCAGCAGTTTAGACGGTGGGGAGCAGTTCTTC. Translating it yields CASSLDGGEQFF.

This clonotype was detected only a few times. The chain links TRBV9 to TRBJ1-1, with 8 bases matching TRBD1. Germline-derived CDR1 and CDR2 are SGDLS and YYNGEE. This CDR3 has 16 residues. J was trimmed by 7 bases and V by 6 bases; bases with no gene match: 17. The CDR3 region has the DNA TGTGCCAGCACCTCGCCCCCGGACAGGGCGGACCTTGAAGCTTTCTTT. This sequence encodes CASTSPPDRADLEAFF.

The V gene is TRBV14, the J gene TRBJ2-5; TRBD2 agrees at 11 bases. The germline V gene encodes CDR1 SGHDN and CDR2 FVKESK. The CDR3 spans 15 residues. Unmatched junction bases numbered 6, after V lost 5 bases and J lost 4 bases. CDR3 region: CASSASGRRGETQYF. CDR3 nucleotide sequence: TGTGCCAGCAGCGCTAGCGGGAGGCGCGGAGAGACCCAGTACTTC.

This clonotype has ten or more counts. This rearrangement joins TRBV2 to TRBJ2-1; the match to TRBD2 covers 13 bases. The CDR3 contains 15 residues. Germline V gives CDR1 SNHLY, CDR2 FYNNEI. Trimming removed 4 bases from V and 9 bases from J; junction bases left unmatched: 6. The CDR3 region is CASSGTSGRAGEQFF. The CDR3 DNA is TGTGCCAGCAGTGGAACTAGCGGGAGGGCCGGTGAGCAGTTCTTC.

This clonotype occurred many times. The chain recombines TRBV7-9 with TRBJ2-1; no firm D call. Germline-derived CDR1 and CDR2 are SEHNR and FQNEAQ (reference sequence). This CDR3 is built from 14 residues. Deletions cut 4 bases from V and 5 bases from J, with 12 bases between. In nucleotides, the CDR3 is TGTGCCAGCAGCTCGACTCTACCACACAATGAGCAGTTCTTC. This sequence encodes CASSSTLPHNEQFF.